One and the same sample provided the 3 T cell receptor beta chains below, sequenced in a study of blood T cell repertoires in COVID-19. The method was immunoSEQ multiplex PCR; TCRdb's version includes in-frame clones alone and lacks a portion of them. The table shows some 120,000 clones, with less than 90% occurring only once. The specimen was peripheral blood. Every receptor here comes from a woman aged 30 to 39 who had recovered from COVID-19.

The rearrangement joins TRBV5-1 to TRBJ2-7, with 11 bases lining up with TRBD2. V trimming: 4 bases; J trimming: 3 bases; junction bases outside the gene matches: 6. This CDR3 has 15 residues. CDR1 is SGHRS, CDR2 YFSETQ, per germline. CDR3 sequence reads: CASSITSGSGYEQYF. The CDR3 region has the DNA TGCGCCAGCAGCATAACTAGCGGGAGTGGCTACGAGCAGTACTTC.

The rearrangement uses TRBV9 and TRBJ1-1; TRBD1 matches at 7 bases. Germline V gene lookup returns CDR1 SGDLS and CDR2 YYNGEE. The V gene end was trimmed by 3 bases and the J gene end by 8 bases; junction bases not matched to a gene: 4. CDR3 length equals 12 residues. Here the CDR3 DNA reads TGTGCCAGCAGCGCCGTGACAGGGGAAGCTTTCTTT. Its translation: CASSAVTGEAFF. The full variable domain, rest sourced from reference TRBV9 and TRBJ1-1, is DSGVTQTPKHLITATGQRVTLRCSPRSGDLSVYWYQQSLDQGLQFLIQYYNGEERAKGNILERFSAQQFPDLHSELNLSSLELGDSALYFCASSAVTGEAFFGQGTRLTVV.

The chain employs TRBV27 and TRBJ2-1; 10 bases line up with TRBD2. Trimming removed 5 bases from V and 8 bases from J; junction bases left unmatched: 12. Germline assignment: CDR1 MNHEY and CDR2 SMNVEV (reference sequence). The CDR3 is made up of 16 amino acids. The CDR3 sequence: CASSPQTSGFRDEQFF. The CDR3 nucleotides are TGTGCCAGCAGTCCCCAGACTAGCGGGTTCCGGGATGAGCAGTTCTTC.